This TCR beta chain was retrieved from a study of T cell responses to AZD1222 COVID-19 vaccine. The CDR3 has 13 residues. Germline lookup yields CDR1 LGHDT and CDR2 YNNKEL (reference sequence). With 5 bases removed from V and 3 bases from J, the gap between germline ends came to 11 bases. Here immunoSEQ multiplex PCR was the method, and the copy in TCRdb shows in-frame clones only, minus some. This sample has about 70,000 clones; about 90% occur once, and the top ten carry 1% to 1.5%. The specimen was peripheral blood, collected 28 days after the second AZD1222 dose. The genes are TRBV3-1 (or the pseudogene TRBV3-2) and TRBJ2-7; D ambiguous. The sequence came from an adult who received the AZD1222 COVID-19 vaccine. The CDR3 nucleotides are TGTGCCAGCAGCAGAGAGGTCTTCTACGAGCAGTACTTC. Protein: CASSREVFYEQYF.